The next 30 T cell receptor beta chains were all read from a single sample in a study of T cell responses to AZD1222 COVID-19 vaccine. Generated by immunoSEQ multiplex PCR, the TCRdb table keeps only in-frame clones and is missing some. The data contain 100,000 to 130,000 clones, about 93% of them singletons. This specimen was peripheral blood, taken on day 0 of AZD1222 vaccination. Receptors originate from an adult in good health.

The chain combines TRBV2 with TRBJ1-5; D is perhaps TRBD1 (5 bases). V lost 1 base and J 5 bases, leaving 6 bases between the germline ends. CDR1 SNHLY and CDR2 FYNNEI come from the germline V gene. The CDR3 has 13 amino acids. For the CDR3, the DNA is TGTGCCAGCAGTGAAGAGGGGTATCAGCCCCAGCATTTT. This gives the protein CASSEEGYQPQHF.

The chain has TRBV6-5 and TRBJ2-1, with 8 bases that match TRBD1. The trim removed 10 bases at V and 4 bases at J, leaving 12 bases unmatched. Germline assignment: CDR1 MNHEY and CDR2 SVGAGI. The CDR3 extends over 15 amino acids. CDR3 loop: CAISVLGTGYNEQFF. CDR3 nucleotides: TGTGCCATCTCCGTGTTAGGGACAGGTTACAATGAGCAGTTCTTC.

The CDR3 is CASSFDRGKNQPQHF. CDR3 sequence (DNA): TGTGCCAGCAGTTTCGACAGGGGGAAAAATCAGCCCCAGCATTTT. V is TRBV6-2 or TRBV6-3 and J is TRBJ1-5; 9 bases agree with TRBD1. This CDR3 is built from 15 residues. Germline CDR1 MNHEY, CDR2 SVGEGT. Germline trimming cut 4 bases from V and 4 bases from J; bases unmatched to any gene: 5.

The V call is TRBV7-2, the J call TRBJ2-2; 7 positions match TRBD2. Trimming cost V 5 bases and J 1 base; bases outside gene matches: 13. CDR3 size: 18 residues. The V gene's germline CDR1 is SGHTA and CDR2 FQGNSA. The CDR3 loop reads CASSRAQQAGMNTGELFF. CDR3 DNA sequence: TGTGCCAGCAGCCGCGCCCAACAAGCGGGGATGAACACCGGGGAGCTGTTTTTT.

The V call is TRBV7-2, the J call TRBJ1-1; D possibly corresponds to TRBD1 (5 bases). This CDR3 comprises 13 residues. V was clipped by 3 bases and J by 1 base, with 6 bases between them. Germline values: CDR1 SGHTA, CDR2 FQGNSA. CDR3 in DNA: TGTGCCAGCAGCTTCGGGGCGAACACTGAAGCTTTCTTT. Protein product: CASSFGANTEAFF.

This rearrangement joins TRBV7-6 to TRBJ2-7; 7 bases are shared with TRBD2. Germline V gene data show CDR1 as SGHVS and CDR2 as FNYEAQ. The CDR3 has 14 residues. Trimming cost V 2 bases and J 4 bases; bases outside gene matches: 5. The CDR3 coding sequence is TGTGCCAGCAGCTTAAGCGGGGACGGGTACGAGCAGTACTTC. Protein product: CASSLSGDGYEQYF.

The chain couples TRBV19 to TRBJ2-5; D may be TRBD1 (6 bases). CDR3 length: 14 residues. Trimming cost V 4 bases and J 2 bases, with 11 bases left between them. Per the germline V gene, CDR1 is LNHDA and CDR2 is SQIVND (reference sequence). The CDR3 spells CASSRGGFQETQYF. Written as DNA, the CDR3 is TGTGCCAGTAGTAGAGGGGGATTTCAAGAGACCCAGTACTTC. Variable domain in full (rest from reference TRBV19 and TRBJ2-5): DGGITQSPKYLFRKEGQNVTLSCEQNLNHDAMYWYRQDPGQGLRLIYYSQIVNDFQKGDIAEGYSVSREKKESFPLTVTSAQKNPTAFYLCASSRGGFQETQYFGPGTRLLVL.

The CDR3 nucleotides read TGTGCCACCAGTGATCAAACTCAGGGAGGCTACACCTTC. Protein sequence: CATSDQTQGGYTF. The chain combines TRBV24-1 with TRBJ1-2, with D possibly matching TRBD1 (5 bases). The V gene's germline CDR1 is KGHDR and CDR2 SFDVKD. The CDR3 is made up of 13 amino acids. Trimming took 3 bases from V and 8 from J, leaving 12 bases between them.

The chain is built from TRBV20-1 and TRBJ2-7; no definite D call. Trimming shortened V by 6 bases and J by 2 bases, and 8 bases separated the two germline ends. Germline V gene data show CDR1 as DFQATT and CDR2 as SNEGSKA (reference sequence). The CDR3 loop spans 11 amino acids. Here the CDR3 reads CSAPSTYEQYF. The CDR3 region has the DNA TGCAGTGCCCCGAGTACCTACGAGCAGTACTTC.

The CDR3 coding sequence is TGTGCCAGCAGAACTCTAGGACAGATCAACGAGCAGTACTTC. This codes for CASRTLGQINEQYF. The rearrangement joins TRBV5-6 to TRBJ2-7; weak D call: TRBD1 (6 bases). The CDR3 covers 14 residues. Trimming cost V 5 bases and J 5 bases, with 17 bases left between them. Germline V gene sequence: CDR1 SGHDT, CDR2 YYEEEE.

This chain links TRBV7-2 with TRBJ1-1; TRBD1 agrees at 11 bases. Germline V gene sequence: CDR1 SGHTA, CDR2 FQGNSA. V lost 5 bases and J lost 5; bases outside the gene matches: 10. This CDR3 spans 16 amino acids. The CDR3 DNA reads as TGTGCCAGCAGCCCTTCCATCGGACAGGGGGCAACTGAAGCTTTCTTT. This codes for CASSPSIGQGATEAFF.

V is TRBV11-2 and J is TRBJ2-7; 10 positions match TRBD1. Losses at the gene ends were 1 base for V and 7 bases for J; bases not matched to a gene: 13. There are 17 residues in the CDR3. CDR1 SGHAT and CDR2 FQNNGV come from the germline V gene. The CDR3 DNA sequence: TGTGCCAGCAGCTTAGCTTGGGGACAGGGGTTTGCATTGGAGCAGTACTTC. Translating it yields CASSLAWGQGFALEQYF. The entire variable domain, with the rest obtained from reference TRBV11-2 and TRBJ2-7, is as follows: EAGVAQSPRYKIIEKRQSVAFWCNPISGHATLYWYQQILGQGPKLLIQFQNNGVVDDSQLPKDRFSAERLKGVDSTLKIQPAKLEDSAVYLCASSLAWGQGFALEQYFGPGTRLTVT.

This clone is a singleton in its sample. The chain couples TRBV7-8 to TRBJ2-7; no reliable D call. The CDR3 runs 15 residues. V was cut by 4 bases and J by 4 bases, with 17 bases left in between. CDR1 and CDR2 (germline): SGHVS, FQNEAQ. The CDR3 bases are TGTGCCAGCAGCTGGGGTACCCGGTGGCTTTACGAGCAGTACTTC. Translated: CASSWGTRWLYEQYF.

The chain couples TRBV30 to TRBJ1-1; D is perhaps TRBD1 (5 bases). Germline V gene data show CDR1 as GTSNPN and CDR2 as SVGIG (reference sequence). The CDR3 is 12 amino acids. Trimming removed 4 bases from V and 5 bases from J, with 11 bases in between. The chain's CDR3 is CAWNRGVTEAFF. CDR3 nucleotide sequence: TGTGCCTGGAACCGGGGGGTTACTGAAGCTTTCTTT.

This clone was seen just once. The rearrangement links TRBV18 to TRBJ2-1; TRBD1 agrees at 7 bases. V lost 6 bases and J lost 5; bases outside the gene matches: 4. The CDR3 contains 13 residues. Germline V gene lookup returns CDR1 KGHSH and CDR2 LQKENI. This chain's CDR3 is CASSSGQNNEQFF. CDR3 DNA sequence: TGTGCCAGCTCCTCGGGACAGAACAATGAGCAGTTCTTC.

The rearrangement joins TRBV18 to TRBJ2-3; tentative D call: TRBD2 (5 bases). There are 16 residues in the CDR3. Germline-derived CDR1 and CDR2 are KGHSH and LQKENI. V gave up 3 bases and J gave up 1 base, with 14 bases separating them. CDR3 DNA: TGTGCCAGCTCACCCGGGGTGGAGACGGGCACAGATACGCAGTATTTT. Its protein product is CASSPGVETGTDTQYF.

The chain joins TRBV9 to TRBJ1-6; D is unclear. Trimming took 0 bases from V and 6 from J, leaving 1 base between them. The CDR3 has 12 residues. The germline V gene has CDR1 SGDLS and CDR2 YYNGEE. The CDR3 DNA reads TGTGCCAGCAGCGTAGGTAATTCACCCCTCCACTTT. This encodes CASSVGNSPLHF.

The rearrangement links TRBV29-1 to TRBJ2-5, with 9 bases that match TRBD1. In germline, CDR1 is SQVTM, CDR2 ANQGSEA. The CDR3 runs 16 residues. J was trimmed by 5 bases and V by 3 bases; bases with no gene match: 13. The DNA for the CDR3 is TGCAGCGTTGATGCTACAGGGGGCGCTGGGAGGGAGACCCAGTACTTC. Protein sequence: CSVDATGGAGRETQYF.

This chain uses TRBV6-2 or TRBV6-3 with TRBJ1-5; D unresolved. V lost 5 bases, J lost 5 bases, and 16 bases lay in between. This CDR3 is 15 amino acids long. Germline V gene lookup returns CDR1 MNHEY and CDR2 SVGEGT. CDR3 loop: CASSAGQPYDQPQHF. The CDR3, as DNA: TGTGCCAGCAGTGCCGGGCAGCCTTACGATCAGCCCCAGCATTTT.

This clone was found once. The rearrangement uses TRBV2 and TRBJ1-6, with 8 bases identical to TRBD1. This CDR3 spans 15 amino acids. Trimming removed 1 base from V and 10 bases from J; junction bases left unmatched: 6. Germline V gene data show CDR1 as SNHLY and CDR2 as FYNNEI. The CDR3: CASSEDQGAMSPLHF. In DNA form, the CDR3 reads TGTGCCAGCAGTGAAGATCAGGGGGCGATGTCACCCCTCCACTTT.

The J gene is TRBJ2-3, the V gene TRBV15; 12 bases agree with TRBD2. Germline V CDR1 and CDR2: LNHNV, YYDKDF (reference sequence). The CDR3 runs 16 residues. J lost 6 bases, V lost 5 bases, and 9 bases had no gene match. The CDR3 nucleotides are TGTGCCACCAGCGGAGCTAGCGGGGGGGCAGGCGATACGCAGTATTTT. Translation gives CATSGASGGAGDTQYF.

This chain links TRBV6-1 with TRBJ2-2; TRBD1 agrees at 8 bases. The CDR3 is made up of 15 amino acids. Germline CDR1 reads MNHNS; CDR2 reads SASEGT. J gave up 5 bases and V 2 bases, and 4 bases lay outside the gene matches. The CDR3 loop reads CASSEMGQVTGELFF. CDR3 nucleotide sequence: TGTGCCAGCAGTGAAATGGGACAGGTGACCGGGGAGCTGTTTTTT.

The rearrangement uses TRBV9 and TRBJ1-2; the D gene is possibly TRBD1 (6 bases). The V and J ends lost 4 bases and 7 bases respectively, with 17 bases between them. The CDR3 is 14 amino acids. Germline lookup yields CDR1 SGDLS and CDR2 YYNGEE. CDR3 residues: CASSTGQSPLGYTF. Written as DNA, the CDR3 is TGTGCCAGCAGCACCGGACAGTCCCCCCTTGGCTACACCTTC.

The J gene is TRBJ1-2, the V gene TRBV19, with TRBD1 identical over 9 bases. Trimming removed 8 bases from V and 4 bases from J; junction bases left unmatched: 2. Germline-derived CDR1 and CDR2 are LNHDA and SQIVND (reference sequence). CDR3 length equals 12 residues. For the CDR3, the DNA is TGTGCCAGTCGGGACAGGGCCTATGGCTACACCTTC. This gives the protein CASRDRAYGYTF.

The chain couples TRBV3-1 (or the pseudogene TRBV3-2) to TRBJ1-1; no clear D. Trimming stripped 4 bases from V and 0 bases from J, with 12 bases between. This CDR3 has 15 amino acids. The germline gives CDR1 LGHDT, CDR2 YNNKEL (reference sequence). In nucleotides, the CDR3 is TGTGCCAGCAGCCTAAACCGTAACATGAACACTGAAGCTTTCTTT. It specifies CASSLNRNMNTEAFF.

J is TRBJ2-3 and V is TRBV27; D uncertain. Germline V lookup: CDR1 MNHEY, CDR2 SMNVEV (reference sequence). V lost 8 bases, J lost 1 base, and 1 base lay in between. The CDR3 has 10 residues. The CDR3 region is CASGTDTQYF. The CDR3, as DNA: TGTGCCAGCGGCACAGATACGCAGTATTTT.

The chain is built from TRBV20-1 and TRBJ2-1; the D gene could be TRBD1 or TRBD2 (5 bases each). Trimming stripped 6 bases from V and 12 bases from J, with 15 bases between. The CDR3 spans 11 residues. In germline, CDR1 is DFQATT, CDR2 SNEGSKA (reference sequence). In nucleotides, the CDR3 is TGCAGTGCCCCCGTGGTAGGGACGCAGTTCTTC. Its protein product is CSAPVVGTQFF.

The gene calls are TRBV5-1 and TRBJ2-1; no definite D call. Trimming took 5 bases from V and 8 from J, leaving 17 bases between them. This CDR3 has 14 amino acids. Germline V lookup: CDR1 SGHRS, CDR2 YFSETQ. CDR3: CASSALLERDEQFF. CDR3 DNA sequence: TGCGCCAGCAGTGCTCTTTTGGAACGGGATGAGCAGTTCTTC.

The chain couples TRBV20-1 to TRBJ2-3; 11 bases line up with TRBD2. V lost 3 bases and J lost 4; bases outside the gene matches: 9. Germline CDR1 DFQATT, CDR2 SNEGSKA (reference sequence). This CDR3 contains 16 residues. The CDR3 loop is CSASRVAGGMPDTQYF. As DNA, the CDR3 is TGCAGTGCTAGTCGGGTAGCGGGGGGGATGCCAGATACGCAGTATTTT.

The chain employs TRBV11-2 and TRBJ2-7; no reliable D call. The V gene's germline CDR1 is SGHAT and CDR2 FQNNGV. CDR3 length: 14 amino acids. V lost 3 bases and J lost 3, with 12 bases in between. CDR3 bases: TGTGCCAGCAGCTTCGTGGGCGGATACTACGAGCAGTACTTC. Protein product: CASSFVGGYYEQYF.